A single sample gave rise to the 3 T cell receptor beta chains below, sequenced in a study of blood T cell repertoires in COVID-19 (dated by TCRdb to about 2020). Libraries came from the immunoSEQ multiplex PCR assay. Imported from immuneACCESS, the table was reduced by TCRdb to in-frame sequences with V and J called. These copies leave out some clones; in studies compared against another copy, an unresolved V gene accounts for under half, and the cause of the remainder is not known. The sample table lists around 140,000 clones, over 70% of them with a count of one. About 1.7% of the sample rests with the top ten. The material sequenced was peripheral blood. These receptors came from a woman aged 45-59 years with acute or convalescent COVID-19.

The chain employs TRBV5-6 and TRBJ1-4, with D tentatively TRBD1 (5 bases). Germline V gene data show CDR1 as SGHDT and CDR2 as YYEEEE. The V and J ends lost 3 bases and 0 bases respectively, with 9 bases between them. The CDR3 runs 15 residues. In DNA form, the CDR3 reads TGTGCCAGCAGCTCCCCAGGGACAACTAATGAAAAACTGTTTTTT. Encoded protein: CASSSPGTTNEKLFF. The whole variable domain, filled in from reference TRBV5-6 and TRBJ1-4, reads DAGVTQSPTHLIKTRGQQVTLRCSPKSGHDTVSWYQQALGQGPQFIFQYYEEEERQRGNFPDRFSGHQFPNYSSELNVNALLLGDSALYLCASSSPGTTNEKLFFGSGTQLSVL.

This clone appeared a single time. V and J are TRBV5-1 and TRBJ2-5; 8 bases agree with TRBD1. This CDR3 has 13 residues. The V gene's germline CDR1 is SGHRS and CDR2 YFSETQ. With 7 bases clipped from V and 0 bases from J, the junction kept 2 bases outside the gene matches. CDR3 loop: CASATGDQETQYF. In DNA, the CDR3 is TGCGCCAGCGCGACAGGGGACCAAGAGACCCAGTACTTC.

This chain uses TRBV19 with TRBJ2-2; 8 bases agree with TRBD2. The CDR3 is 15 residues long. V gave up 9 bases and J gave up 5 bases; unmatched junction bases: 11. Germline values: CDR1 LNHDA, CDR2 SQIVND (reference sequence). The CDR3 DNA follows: TGTGCCAGCACCACCGGGACTAGGGGAACCGGGGAGCTGTTTTTT. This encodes CASTTGTRGTGELFF. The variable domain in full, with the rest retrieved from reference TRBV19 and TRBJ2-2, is DGGITQSPKYLFRKEGQNVTLSCEQNLNHDAMYWYRQDPGQGLRLIYYSQIVNDFQKGDIAEGYSVSREKKESFPLTVTSAQKNPTAFYLCASTTGTRGTGELFFGEGSRLTVL.